A single T cell receptor (beta chain) is shown here with its context. Its antigen is still unknown. V dropped 6 bases and J dropped 5 bases, with 17 bases sitting between them. The CDR3 totals 14 residues. The V gene's germline CDR1 is WSHSY and CDR2 SAAADI. MiXCR was run by TCRdb on the 5' RACE reads, yielding one entry per CDR3 protein. The sample lists around 540,000 distinct CDR3 sequences; approximately 12% were seen once. The data stem from a study of CD8 T cells in ankylosing spondylitis. Study findings and constraints: Within ankylosing spondylitis blood, a TCR beta motif made up of eight highly homologous variants appeared to be characteristic.

The chain uses TRBV10-2 and TRBJ2-7; D perhaps matches TRBD1 (5 bases). Sequenced input: blood, either unsorted or a sorted T cell fraction (not recorded which). The clonotype originates from a male donor with ankylosing spondylitis. The CDR3: CASSAAHGANEQYF. The CDR3, as DNA: TGCGCCAGCAGCGCCGCACATGGGGCGAACGAGCAGTACTTC.